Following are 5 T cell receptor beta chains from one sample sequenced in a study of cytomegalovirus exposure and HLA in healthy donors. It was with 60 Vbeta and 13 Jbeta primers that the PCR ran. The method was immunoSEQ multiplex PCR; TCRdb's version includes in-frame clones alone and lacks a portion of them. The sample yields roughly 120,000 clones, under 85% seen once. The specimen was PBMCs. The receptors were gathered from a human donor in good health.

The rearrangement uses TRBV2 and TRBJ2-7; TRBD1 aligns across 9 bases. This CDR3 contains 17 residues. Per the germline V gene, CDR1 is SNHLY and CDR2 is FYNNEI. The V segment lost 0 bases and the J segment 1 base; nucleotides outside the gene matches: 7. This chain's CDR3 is CASSEARDRVLSYEQYF. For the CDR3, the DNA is TGTGCCAGCAGTGAAGCCCGGGACAGGGTCCTTTCCTACGAGCAGTACTTC. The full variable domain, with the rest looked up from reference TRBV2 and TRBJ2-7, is EPEVTQTPSHQVTQMGQEVILRCVPISNHLYFYWYRQILGQKVEFLVSFYNNEISEKSEIFDDQFSVERPDGSNFTLKIRSTKLEDSAMYFCASSEARDRVLSYEQYFGPGTRLTVT.

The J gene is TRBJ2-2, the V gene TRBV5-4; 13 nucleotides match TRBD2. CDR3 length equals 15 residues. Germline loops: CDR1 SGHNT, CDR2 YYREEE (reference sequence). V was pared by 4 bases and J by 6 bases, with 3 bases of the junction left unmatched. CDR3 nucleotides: TGTGCCAGCAGCCAAGGACTAGCGGGAGCCGGGGAGCTGTTTTTT. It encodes CASSQGLAGAGELFF.

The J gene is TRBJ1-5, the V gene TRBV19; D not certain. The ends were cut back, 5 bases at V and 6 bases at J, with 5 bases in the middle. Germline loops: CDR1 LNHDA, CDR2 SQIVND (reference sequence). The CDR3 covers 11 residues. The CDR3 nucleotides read TGTGCCAGTAGTCCGTCTCAGCCCCAGCATTTT. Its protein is CASSPSQPQHF.

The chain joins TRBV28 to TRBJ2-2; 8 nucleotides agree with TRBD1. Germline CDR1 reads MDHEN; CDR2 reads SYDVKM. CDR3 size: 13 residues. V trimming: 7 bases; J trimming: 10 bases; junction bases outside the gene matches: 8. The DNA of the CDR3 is TGTGCCAGCAACAGGGGGAGTTACGAGGAGCTGTTTTTT. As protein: CASNRGSYEELFF.

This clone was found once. CDR3 coding DNA: TGCGCCAGCAGCCAAGATCAGGGAACCTACAATGAGCAGTTCTTC. As protein: CASSQDQGTYNEQFF. This chain joins TRBV4-1 and TRBJ2-1, with D possibly TRBD1 on 5 matching bases. The CDR3 has 15 amino acids. The V and J ends lost 0 bases and 2 bases respectively, with 8 bases between them. CDR1 is MGHRA, CDR2 YSYEKL, per germline.